This record concerns one T cell receptor beta chain sequence. The data are from a study of blood T cell repertoires in COVID-19. Turning to the study itself: The analysed material was cDNA or gDNA that came from T cells, B-cell-depleted T cells, or PBMCs.

The study recruited people aged 18 to 89 years across under 25 US areas. Participants were placed into cohorts based on the clinical history they reported. For recovered donors of Cohort 3, there were two negative PCRs, clearance, or symptom resolution. Produced via immunoSEQ multiplex PCR; TCRdb's table is partial and in-frame only. The table shows roughly 330,000 clones, with approximately 87% occurring only once. Germline CDR1 and CDR2: SNHLY and FYNNEI. The CDR3 runs to 15 residues. Trimming pared 8 bases from V and 0 bases from J, leaving 15 bases between. The receptor's source is a woman aged 25 to 39 who had recovered from COVID-19. Input material: PBMCs or T cells enriched from blood (not recorded which). This sequence joins TRBV2 and TRBJ2-3; possibly TRBD1 for D (5 bases). The CDR3 region is CASARSRGSTDTQYF. DNA for the CDR3: TGTGCCAGCGCCCGAAGTAGGGGAAGCACAGATACGCAGTATTTT.